These T cell receptor beta chains were read from a single sample in a study of T cells in Graves' hyperthyroidism and ophthalmopathy. Using its own MiXCR run on the multiplex PCR reads, TCRdb lists one record per CDR3 protein. The sample holds approximately 560,000 distinct CDR3 sequences; 15% to 18% are singletons and the top ten take about 7%. Sequenced sample: blood. The receptors here all came from a woman aged 30 to 39 with Graves' hyperthyroidism. Both conserved end residues are part of each CDR3. The D gene is left open where the match is weak. Part of the rows lack a size; the others show once, few, many or a class for expanded clones.

v_gene,abundance,j_gene,d_gene,CDR3nt,CDR3aa
TRBV6-1,many,TRBJ2-7,TRBD2,TGTGCCAGCAGGCTAGCGGGAGGCTACGAGCAGTACTTC,CASRLAGGYEQYF
TRBV6-2/TRBV6-3,many,TRBJ2-7,TRBD2,TGTGCCAGCAGTTACTCTCGGACTAGCGGCTACTACGAGCAGTACTTC,CASSYSRTSGYYEQYF
TRBV27,few,TRBJ2-1,.,TGTGCCAGCAGTTTAGCTGGGAGGGGGGAGCAGTTCTTC,CASSLAGRGEQFF
TRBV27,many,TRBJ2-2,TRBD1,TGTGCCAGCAGTTTAAGGACAGGGAGGACCGGGGAGCTGTTTTTT,CASSLRTGRTGELFF
TRBV7-9,.,TRBJ2-7,.,TGTGCCAGCAGCCAAGATCCGAGAGGTGGGTATAAGTACGGGCAGTACTTC,CASSQDPRGGYKYGQYF
TRBV6-1,many,TRBJ1-2,.,TGTGCCAGCAGCTTGGACCGTCATGGCTACACCTTC,CASSLDRHGYTF
TRBV24-1,.,TRBJ2-7,.,TGTGCCACCAGTGATGGGGAATACGAGCAGTACTTC,CATSDGEYEQYF
TRBV20-1,many,TRBJ2-1,TRBD2,TGCAGTGCACAGGGACTAGCGGGCTCCTACAATGAGCAGTTCTTC,CSAQGLAGSYNEQFF
TRBV10-1,.,TRBJ2-7,TRBD1,TGCGCCAGCAGACCCGGACAGGCTTCCTCCTACGAGCAGTACTTC,CASRPGQASSYEQYF
TRBV28,many,TRBJ1-5,TRBD1,TGTGCCAGCAGTTTTCCAGGGGGCGGCAATCAGCCCCAGCATTTT,CASSFPGGGNQPQHF
TRBV27,many,TRBJ1-2,.,TGTGCCAGCAGTACACGACACAAACCTAACTATGGCTACACCTTC,CASSTRHKPNYGYTF
TRBV10-3,many,TRBJ2-2,.,TGTGCCATCAGTGAGGGGGCGAACACCGGGGAGCTGTTTTTT,CAISEGANTGELFF
TRBV6-2/TRBV6-3,.,TRBJ2-1,.,TGTGCCAGCAGTTTTGGCGGGGCCACCTACAATGAGCAGTTCTTC,CASSFGGATYNEQFF
TRBV7-3,many,TRBJ1-1,.,TGTGCCAGCAGCTTAGCTGGGGGGATAGGAGGAACTGAAGCTTTCTTT,CASSLAGGIGGTEAFF
TRBV6-1,many,TRBJ2-1,.,TGTGCCAGCACCAAAGGGGGGCCCGGGACCGTAATTCCATTTGAGCAGTTCTTC,CASTKGGPGTVIPFEQFF
TRBV6-5,.,TRBJ2-2,.,TGTGCCAGCAGTTACTCGTCTTCCGGGGAGCTGTTTTTT,CASSYSSSGELFF
TRBV19,few,TRBJ2-7,TRBD2,TGTGCCAGTAGAAAAACTAGCGGGACGTCCTACGAGCAGTACTTC,CASRKTSGTSYEQYF
TRBV6-5,.,TRBJ2-3,.,TGTGCCAGCAGTAACACAGGGTTGGGAGATACGCAGTATTTT,CASSNTGLGDTQYF
TRBV7-9,many,TRBJ2-7,.,TGTGCCAGCAGCAGCAATAGGGGATACGAGCAGTACTTC,CASSSNRGYEQYF
TRBV5-6,.,TRBJ1-2,.,TGTGCCAGCAGCGCCGGGATCCCCGGGAGAGGCTACACCTTC,CASSAGIPGRGYTF
TRBV6-1,few,TRBJ1-1,.,TGTGCCAGCAGTTCGCGACAACCGAACACTGAAGCTTTCTTT,CASSSRQPNTEAFF
TRBV6-1,.,TRBJ2-6,.,TGTGCCACCGGGGTGGGTTTCTCTGGGGCCAACGTCCTGACTTTC,CATGVGFSGANVLTF
TRBV7-9,few,TRBJ2-1,TRBD2,TGTGCCAGCAGCTTATATGGTAGCGGGAGCTACAATGAGCAGTTCTTC,CASSLYGSGSYNEQFF
TRBV5-1,.,TRBJ2-1,.,TGCGCCAGCAGCCTGCTAGCGATCTCCTACAATGAGCAGTTCTTC,CASSLLAISYNEQFF
TRBV7-3,.,TRBJ2-7,TRBD1,TGTGCCAGCAGCCCGACGGCAGGGGGATACTCCTACGAGCAGTACTTC,CASSPTAGGYSYEQYF
TRBV12-3/TRBV12-4,once,TRBJ2-3,TRBD2,TGTGCCAGCTTCTCTAGCGGGGGTACAGATACGCAGTATTTT,CASFSSGGTDTQYF
TRBV10-2,.,TRBJ2-7,.,TGCGCCAGCAGTGCTGTCGGTCTCTCAGGTTACGAGCAGTACTTC,CASSAVGLSGYEQYF
TRBV7-9,.,TRBJ2-3,TRBD2,TGTGCCAGCAGCCCCGACTACCTCGAGACTAGCGGGAGGGCCGGTACGCAGTATTTT,CASSPDYLETSGRAGTQYF
TRBV5-1,.,TRBJ2-7,.,TGCGCCAGCAGCTTGGTTGCAGGGAAACTCTACGAGCAGTACTTC,CASSLVAGKLYEQYF
TRBV6-2/TRBV6-3,many,TRBJ2-1,.,TGTGCCAGCAGTCCCGCGAGGCCATACAATGAGCAGTTCTTC,CASSPARPYNEQFF
TRBV20-1,many,TRBJ2-1,TRBD2,TGCAGTGCCAAGTCGGGAACTAGCGCTTACAATGAGCAGTTCTTC,CSAKSGTSAYNEQFF
TRBV7-2,many,TRBJ1-5,TRBD1,TGTGCCAGCAGCCCCGGGACAGGGGGTTATCAGCCCCAGCATTTT,CASSPGTGGYQPQHF
TRBV7-9,.,TRBJ1-3,.,TGTGCCAGCAGTTTATCAGCGGGGTATGGAAACACCATATATTTT,CASSLSAGYGNTIYF
TRBV3-1,many,TRBJ2-3,TRBD2,TGTGCCAGCAGCCGTCATAGCGGGAGGGCCGGAGATACGCAGTATTTT,CASSRHSGRAGDTQYF
TRBV20-1,.,TRBJ1-5,.,TGCAGTGCTAGCATAGATATAGGGACTGAAGTATTTTATAGCAATCAGCCCCAGCATTTT,CSASIDIGTEVFYSNQPQHF
TRBV5-1,.,TRBJ2-2,.,TGCGCCAGCAGCTTGGACCAAGGAACCGGGGAGCTGTTTTTT,CASSLDQGTGELFF
TRBV5-5,few,TRBJ1-3,.,TGTGCCAGCAGCCCTCCGACGGTCTCTGGAAACACCATATATTTT,CASSPPTVSGNTIYF
TRBV10-3,.,TRBJ2-3,.,TGTGCCATCATGCCCAGGGGTGGAGATACGCAGTATTTT,CAIMPRGGDTQYF
TRBV5-5,many,TRBJ2-3,.,TGTGCCAGCACCACTAGCACAGATACGCAGTATTTT,CASTTSTDTQYF
TRBV29-1,.,TRBJ1-4,TRBD1,TGCAGCGTTGACGGGACAGGGGGCGCCGGGGAAAAACTGTTTTTT,CSVDGTGGAGEKLFF
TRBV18,.,TRBJ1-2,TRBD1,TGTGCCAGCTCACCTATGGGAACAGGGGGCAACTATGGCTACACCTTC,CASSPMGTGGNYGYTF
TRBV20-1,few,TRBJ1-4,TRBD1,TGCAGTTCTAGAGATTCCAGGGGGGAAAAACTGTTTTTT,CSSRDSRGEKLFF
TRBV10-3,.,TRBJ2-1,.,TGTGCCATCAGTGAGCCATACAATGAGCAGTTCTTC,CAISEPYNEQFF
TRBV6-1,many,TRBJ2-7,TRBD2,TGTGCCAGCAGTTCGACGCCACGGACTAGCGGGAGCTCCTACGAGCAGTACTTC,CASSSTPRTSGSSYEQYF
TRBV5-1,.,TRBJ2-1,TRBD2,TGCGCCAGCAGCCGGCTAGCGGGATTCTACAATGAGCAGTTCTTC,CASSRLAGFYNEQFF
TRBV9,few,TRBJ2-3,TRBD2,TGTGCCAGCAGCGACCTCGCGGGAGAGACTGATACGCAGTATTTT,CASSDLAGETDTQYF
TRBV11-2,many,TRBJ2-7,.,TGTGCCAGCAGCTCTGGCCCTCCGGGTCTAACCCCCTACGAGCAGTACTTC,CASSSGPPGLTPYEQYF
TRBV29-1,many,TRBJ2-5,TRBD1,TGCAGCGTGAGGTCAGGGGGACAAGAGACCCAGTACTTC,CSVRSGGQETQYF
TRBV5-6,few,TRBJ2-7,TRBD1,TGTGCCAGCAGCTTGCCCAGGACAGGGTCCTACGAGCAGTACTTC,CASSLPRTGSYEQYF
TRBV28,.,TRBJ1-1,.,TGTGCCAGCAGTTTAAGGGGGGCGGCCCCCGACACTGAAGCTTTCTTT,CASSLRGAAPDTEAFF